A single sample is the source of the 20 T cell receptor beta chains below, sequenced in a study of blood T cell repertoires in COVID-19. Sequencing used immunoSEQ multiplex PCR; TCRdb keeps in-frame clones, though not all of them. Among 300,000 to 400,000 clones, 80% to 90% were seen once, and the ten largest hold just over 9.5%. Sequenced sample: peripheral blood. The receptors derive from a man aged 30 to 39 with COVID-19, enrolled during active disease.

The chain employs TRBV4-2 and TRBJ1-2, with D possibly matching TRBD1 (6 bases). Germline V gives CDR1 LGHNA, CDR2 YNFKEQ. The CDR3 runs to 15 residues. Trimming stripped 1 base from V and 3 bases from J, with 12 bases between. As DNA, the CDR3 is TGTGCCAGCAGCCAAGTTGGGGGGGCTTACTATGGCTACACCTTC. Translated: CASSQVGGAYYGYTF.

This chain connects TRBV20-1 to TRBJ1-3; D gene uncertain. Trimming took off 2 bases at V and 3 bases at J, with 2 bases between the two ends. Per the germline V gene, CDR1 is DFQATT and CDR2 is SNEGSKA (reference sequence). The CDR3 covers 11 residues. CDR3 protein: CSARYGNTIYF. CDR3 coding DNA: TGCAGTGCTAGATATGGAAACACCATATATTTT.

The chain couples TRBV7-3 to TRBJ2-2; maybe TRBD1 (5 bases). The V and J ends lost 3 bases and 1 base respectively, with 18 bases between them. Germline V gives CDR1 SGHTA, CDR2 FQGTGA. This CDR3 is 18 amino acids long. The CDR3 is CASSFHPYDRQNTGELFF. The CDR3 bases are TGTGCCAGCAGCTTCCATCCATACGACAGACAGAACACCGGGGAGCTGTTTTTT.

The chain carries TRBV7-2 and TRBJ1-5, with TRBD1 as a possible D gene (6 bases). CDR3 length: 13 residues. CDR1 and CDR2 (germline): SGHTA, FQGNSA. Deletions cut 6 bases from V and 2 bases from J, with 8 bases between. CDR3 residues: CASRAGGNQPQHF. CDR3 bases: TGTGCCAGCAGGGCAGGGGGCAATCAGCCCCAGCATTTT.

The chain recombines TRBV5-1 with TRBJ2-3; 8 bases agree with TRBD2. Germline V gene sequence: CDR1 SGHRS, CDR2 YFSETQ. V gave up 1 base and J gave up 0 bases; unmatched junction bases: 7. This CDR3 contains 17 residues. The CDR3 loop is CASSLSSGSVSTDTQYF. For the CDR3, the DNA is TGCGCCAGCAGCTTGTCCAGCGGGAGTGTTAGCACAGATACGCAGTATTTT.

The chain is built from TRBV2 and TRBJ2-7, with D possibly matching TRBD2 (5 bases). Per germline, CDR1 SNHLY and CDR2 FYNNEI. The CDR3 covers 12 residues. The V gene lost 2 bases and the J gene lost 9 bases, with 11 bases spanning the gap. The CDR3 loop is CASSERRGVQYF. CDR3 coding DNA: TGTGCCAGCAGTGAAAGACGGGGTGTGCAGTACTTC.

This CDR3 reads CASSGDSTYNSPLHF. The CDR3 DNA is TGTGCCAGCAGTGGAGACAGCACCTATAATTCACCCCTCCACTTT. The V gene is TRBV2, the J gene TRBJ1-6; D is possibly TRBD1 (5 bases). Germline V gene sequence: CDR1 SNHLY, CDR2 FYNNEI. This CDR3 is 15 amino acids long. The ends were cut back, 4 bases at V and 2 bases at J, with 9 bases in the middle.

The CDR3 DNA follows: TGCGCCAGCAGCTTGGGCGGGACAGACCACTACGAGCAGTACTTC. Amino acids: CASSLGGTDHYEQYF. This rearrangement joins TRBV5-1 to TRBJ2-7; a possible D gene is TRBD1 (7 bases). In germline, CDR1 is SGHRS, CDR2 YFSETQ. V was shortened by 0 bases and J by 3 bases, with 13 bases between the two germline ends. The CDR3 totals 15 residues.

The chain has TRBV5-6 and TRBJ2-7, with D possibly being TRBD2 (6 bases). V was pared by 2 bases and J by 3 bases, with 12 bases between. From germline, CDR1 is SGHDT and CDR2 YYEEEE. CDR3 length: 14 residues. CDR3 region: CASSFRGGGYEQYF. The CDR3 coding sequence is TGTGCCAGCAGCTTCCGGGGAGGTGGCTACGAGCAGTACTTC.

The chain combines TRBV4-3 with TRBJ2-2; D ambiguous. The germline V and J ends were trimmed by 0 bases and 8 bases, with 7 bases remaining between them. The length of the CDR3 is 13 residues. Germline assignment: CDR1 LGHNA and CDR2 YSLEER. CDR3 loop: CASSQDPQGELFF. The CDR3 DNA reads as TGCGCCAGCAGCCAAGATCCACAAGGGGAGCTGTTTTTT.

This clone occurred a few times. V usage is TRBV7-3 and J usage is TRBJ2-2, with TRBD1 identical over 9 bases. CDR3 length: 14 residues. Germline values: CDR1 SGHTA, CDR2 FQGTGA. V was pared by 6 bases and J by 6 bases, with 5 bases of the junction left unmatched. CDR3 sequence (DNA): TGTGCCAGCAGACCGGACAGGGGATCCGGGGAGCTGTTTTTT. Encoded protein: CASRPDRGSGELFF.

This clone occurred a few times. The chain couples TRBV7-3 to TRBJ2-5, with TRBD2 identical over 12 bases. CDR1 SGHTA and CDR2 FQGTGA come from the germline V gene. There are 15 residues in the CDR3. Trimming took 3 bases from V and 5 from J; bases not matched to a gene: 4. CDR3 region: CASSLTSGSAETQYF. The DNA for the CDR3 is TGTGCCAGCAGCTTGACTAGCGGGAGTGCGGAGACCCAGTACTTC.

CDR3 amino acids: CASSFWTPGQPGEQYF. DNA of the CDR3: TGTGCCAGCAGTTTTTGGACGCCGGGACAGCCCGGGGAGCAGTACTTC. The chain is built from TRBV28 and TRBJ2-7; TRBD1 aligns across 7 bases. CDR1 is MDHEN and CDR2 is SYDVKM in the germline V gene. This CDR3 has 16 residues. After removal of 3 bases from V and 7 bases from J, the junction contained 15 bases not matched to a gene.

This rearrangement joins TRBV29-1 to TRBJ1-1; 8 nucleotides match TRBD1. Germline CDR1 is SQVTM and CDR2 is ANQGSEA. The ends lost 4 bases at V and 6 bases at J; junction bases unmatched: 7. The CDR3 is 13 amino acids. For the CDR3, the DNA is TGCAGCGTTGGCAGGGGGCGCAGCGCTGAAGCTTTCTTT. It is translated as CSVGRGRSAEAFF.

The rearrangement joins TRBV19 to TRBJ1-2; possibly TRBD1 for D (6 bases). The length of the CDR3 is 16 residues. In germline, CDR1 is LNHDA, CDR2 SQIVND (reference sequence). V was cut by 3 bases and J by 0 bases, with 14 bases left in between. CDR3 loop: CASSIWAGVTNYGYTF. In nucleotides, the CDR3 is TGTGCCAGTAGTATCTGGGCAGGGGTTACTAACTATGGCTACACCTTC. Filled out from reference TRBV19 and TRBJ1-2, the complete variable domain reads DGGITQSPKYLFRKEGQNVTLSCEQNLNHDAMYWYRQDPGQGLRLIYYSQIVNDFQKGDIAEGYSVSREKKESFPLTVTSAQKNPTAFYLCASSIWAGVTNYGYTFGSGTRLTVV.

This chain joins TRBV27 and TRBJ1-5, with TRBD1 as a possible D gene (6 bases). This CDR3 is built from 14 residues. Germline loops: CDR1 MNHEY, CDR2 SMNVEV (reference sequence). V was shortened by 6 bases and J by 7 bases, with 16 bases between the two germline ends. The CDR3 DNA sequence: TGTGCCAGCAGCCCCCAGGGGTATTGGCAGCCCCAGCATTTT. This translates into CASSPQGYWQPQHF.

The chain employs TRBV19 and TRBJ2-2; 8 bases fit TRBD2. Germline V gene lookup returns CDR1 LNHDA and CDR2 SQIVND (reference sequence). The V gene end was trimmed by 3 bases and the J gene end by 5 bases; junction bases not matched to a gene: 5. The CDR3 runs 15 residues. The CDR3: CASSIFGRGTGELFF. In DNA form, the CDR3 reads TGTGCCAGTAGTATCTTCGGGAGGGGTACCGGGGAGCTGTTTTTT.

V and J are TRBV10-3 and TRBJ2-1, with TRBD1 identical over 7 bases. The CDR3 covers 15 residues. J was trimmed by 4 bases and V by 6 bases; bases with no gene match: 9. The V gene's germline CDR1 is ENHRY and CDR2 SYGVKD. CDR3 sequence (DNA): TGTGCCATCAGGGGGGACAGAAGAGCTTACAATGAGCAGTTCTTC. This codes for CAIRGDRRAYNEQFF.

CDR3 nucleotides: TGTGCCATCAGTGAGTCTGCAGGGTCGGCCAAAAACATTCAGTACTTC. Residues: CAISESAGSAKNIQYF. The V call is TRBV10-3, the J call TRBJ2-4; the D gene is possibly TRBD1 (5 bases). Germline lookup yields CDR1 ENHRY and CDR2 SYGVKD. V lost 0 bases and J lost 1, with 10 bases in between. The CDR3 sequence is 16 residues long.

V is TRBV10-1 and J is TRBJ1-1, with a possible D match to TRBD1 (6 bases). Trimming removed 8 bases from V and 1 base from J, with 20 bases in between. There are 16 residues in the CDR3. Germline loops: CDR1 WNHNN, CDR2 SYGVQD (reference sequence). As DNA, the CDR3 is TGCGCCAGCCGTACGAGTCATGAGGGGGAGAACACTGAAGCTTTCTTT. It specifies CASRTSHEGENTEAFF.